This T cell receptor (beta chain) derives from a study of blood T cell repertoires in COVID-19. Libraries were prepared by immunoSEQ multiplex PCR; TCRdb keeps only in-frame clonotypes and omits some of them. The sample yields 150,000 to 180,000 clones, 70% to 85% seen once. Sequenced material: peripheral blood. The sequence was obtained from a man aged 55 to 70 with COVID-19, enrolled during active disease.

The CDR3 DNA follows: TGTGCCAGCAGCTTAGGGGACAGGGGGTTTAGCTACACCTTC. It encodes CASSLGDRGFSYTF. The J gene is TRBJ1-2, the V gene TRBV7-2, with 11 bases aligning to TRBD1. CDR3 size: 14 residues. V was clipped by 1 base and J by 9 bases; unmatched bases: 4. From germline, CDR1 is SGHTA and CDR2 FQGNSA.